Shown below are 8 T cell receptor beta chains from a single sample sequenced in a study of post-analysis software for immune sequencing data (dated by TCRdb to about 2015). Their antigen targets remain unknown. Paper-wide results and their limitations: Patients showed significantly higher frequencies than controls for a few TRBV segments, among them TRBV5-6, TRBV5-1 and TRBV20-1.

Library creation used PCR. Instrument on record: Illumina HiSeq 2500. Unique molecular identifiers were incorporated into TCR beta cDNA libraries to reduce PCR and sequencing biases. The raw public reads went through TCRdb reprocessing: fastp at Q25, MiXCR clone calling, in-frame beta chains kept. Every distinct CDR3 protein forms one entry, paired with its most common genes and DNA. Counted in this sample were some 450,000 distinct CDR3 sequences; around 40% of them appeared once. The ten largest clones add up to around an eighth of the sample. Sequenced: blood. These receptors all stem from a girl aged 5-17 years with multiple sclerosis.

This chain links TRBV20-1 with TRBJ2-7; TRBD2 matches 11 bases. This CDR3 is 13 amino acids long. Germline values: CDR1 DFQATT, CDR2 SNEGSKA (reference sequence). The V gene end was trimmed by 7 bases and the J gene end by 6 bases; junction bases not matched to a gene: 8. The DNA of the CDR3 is TGCAGTGGTAAGACTAGCGGGAAGGCCGAGCAGTACTTC. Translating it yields CSGKTSGKAEQYF.

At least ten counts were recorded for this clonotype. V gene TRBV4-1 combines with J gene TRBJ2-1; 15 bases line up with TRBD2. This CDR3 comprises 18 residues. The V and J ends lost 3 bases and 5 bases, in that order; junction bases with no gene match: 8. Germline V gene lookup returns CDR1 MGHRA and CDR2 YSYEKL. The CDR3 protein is CASSQGLAGGPRNNEQFF. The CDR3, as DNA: TGCGCCAGCAGCCAGGGACTAGCGGGAGGACCGCGAAACAATGAGCAGTTCTTC.

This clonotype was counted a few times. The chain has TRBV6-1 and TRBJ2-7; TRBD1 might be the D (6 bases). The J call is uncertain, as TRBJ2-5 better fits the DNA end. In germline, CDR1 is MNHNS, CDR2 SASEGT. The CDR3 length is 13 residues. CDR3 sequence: CASRVDRRETQYF. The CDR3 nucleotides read TGTGCCAGCAGAGTCGACAGGCGGGAGACCCAGTACTTC.

CDR3 sequence reads: CASSQDRRTSGKETQYF. The CDR3, as DNA: TGCGCCAGCAGCCAAGATCGAAGGACTAGCGGTAAAGAGACCCAGTACTTC. The rearrangement links TRBV4-1 to TRBJ2-5, with 10 bases that match TRBD2. The trim removed 0 bases at V and 3 bases at J, leaving 7 bases unmatched. The germline V gene has CDR1 MGHRA and CDR2 YSYEKL. The length of the CDR3 is 17 residues.

CDR3 coding DNA: TGCGCCAGCAGCCAAGGTCCAGACAGGGGGCGACCTGAAGCTTTCTTT. It codes for CASSQGPDRGRPEAFF. The J gene is TRBJ1-1, the V gene TRBV4-1; 10 bases fit TRBD1. Looked up from germline, CDR1 is MGHRA and CDR2 is YSYEKL. CDR3 length: 16 amino acids. Trimming at V came to 1 base and at J to 6 bases, leaving 8 bases not matched to a gene.

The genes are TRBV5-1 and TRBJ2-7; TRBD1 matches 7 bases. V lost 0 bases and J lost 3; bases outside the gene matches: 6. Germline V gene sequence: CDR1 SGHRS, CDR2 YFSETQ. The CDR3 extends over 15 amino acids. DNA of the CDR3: TGCGCCAGCAGCTTGGGACAGGGAGAGAACTACGAGCAGTACTTC. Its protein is CASSLGQGENYEQYF.

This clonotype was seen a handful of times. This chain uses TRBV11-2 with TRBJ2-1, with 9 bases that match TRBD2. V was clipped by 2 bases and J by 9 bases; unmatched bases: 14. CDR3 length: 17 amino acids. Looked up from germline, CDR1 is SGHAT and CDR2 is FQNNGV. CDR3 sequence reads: CASSLIGAGGTIGEQFF. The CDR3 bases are TGTGCCAGCAGCTTAATTGGTGCGGGAGGGACAATTGGTGAGCAGTTCTTC.

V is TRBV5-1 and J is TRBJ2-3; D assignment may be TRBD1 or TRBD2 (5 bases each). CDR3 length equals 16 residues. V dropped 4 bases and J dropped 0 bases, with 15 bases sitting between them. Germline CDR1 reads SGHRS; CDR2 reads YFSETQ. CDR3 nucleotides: TGCGCCAGCAGCCCGGACGGGGCGGACAGCACAGATACGCAGTATTTT. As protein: CASSPDGADSTDTQYF.